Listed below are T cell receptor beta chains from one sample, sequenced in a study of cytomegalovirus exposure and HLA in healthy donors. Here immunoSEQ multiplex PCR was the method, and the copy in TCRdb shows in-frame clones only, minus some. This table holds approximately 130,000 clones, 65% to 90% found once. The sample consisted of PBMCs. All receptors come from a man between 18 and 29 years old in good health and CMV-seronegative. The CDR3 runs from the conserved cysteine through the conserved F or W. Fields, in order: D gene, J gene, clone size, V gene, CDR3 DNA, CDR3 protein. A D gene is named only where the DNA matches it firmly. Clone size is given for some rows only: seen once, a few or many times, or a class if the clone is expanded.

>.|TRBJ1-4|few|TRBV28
TGTGCCAGCAGTTACGACAGACGCACTAATGAAAAACTGTTTTTT
CASSYDRRTNEKLFF
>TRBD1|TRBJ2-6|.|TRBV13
TGTGCCAGCAGCTCACGGGACAGGGGGCTGACTGGGGCCAACGTCCTGACTTTC
CASSSRDRGLTGANVLTF
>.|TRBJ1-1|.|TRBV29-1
TGCAGCGTTGAGGCCACTGAAGCTTTCTTT
CSVEATEAFF
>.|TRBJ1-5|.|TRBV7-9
TGTGCCAGCAGCTTAGAGGCGGGAAATCAGCCCCAGCATTTT
CASSLEAGNQPQHF
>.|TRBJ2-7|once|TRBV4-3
TGCGCCAGCAGCCAAGCTCCCACAGTAACCTACGAGCAGTACTTC
CASSQAPTVTYEQYF
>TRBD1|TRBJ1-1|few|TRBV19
TGTGCCAGTAGCCTACAGGGGGCTGTGACTGAAGCTTTCTTT
CASSLQGAVTEAFF
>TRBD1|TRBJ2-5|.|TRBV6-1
TGTGCCAGCAACGGGGACAGGGTAGTACAAGAGACCCAGTACTTC
CASNGDRVVQETQYF
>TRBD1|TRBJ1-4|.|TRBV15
TGTGCCACCAGCAGAGATGGACAGGGGTCAACTAATGAAAAACTGTTTTTT
CATSRDGQGSTNEKLFF
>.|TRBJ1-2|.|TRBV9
TGTGCCAGCACCAACAGATACTATGGCTACACCTTC
CASTNRYYGYTF
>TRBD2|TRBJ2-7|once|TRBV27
TGTGCCAGCAGTAGAGACCGTTGGGGGGGTGACGAGCAGTACTTC
CASSRDRWGGDEQYF
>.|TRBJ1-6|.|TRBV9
TGTGCCAGCAGCCCGTCGTCCGGGATCAATAATTCACCCCTCCACTTT
CASSPSSGINNSPLHF
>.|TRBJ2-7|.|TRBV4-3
TGCGCCAGCAGCCAAGATCCTGGATCAGGCTCCTACGAGCAGTACTTC
CASSQDPGSGSYEQYF
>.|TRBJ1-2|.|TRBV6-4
TGTGCCAGCACCCCGGAAGGTACAGTAAACTATGGCTACACCTTC
CASTPEGTVNYGYTF
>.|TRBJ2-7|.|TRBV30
TGTGCCTGGAGTGTGGGACACCAATACGAGCAGTACTTC
CAWSVGHQYEQYF
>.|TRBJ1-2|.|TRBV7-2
TGTGCCAGCAGCTTCAGCGGCGACTATGGCTACACCTTC
CASSFSGDYGYTF
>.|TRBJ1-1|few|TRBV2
TGTGCCAGCAGTGAGTCGGGGGGGGTTGAAGCTTTCTTT
CASSESGGVEAFF
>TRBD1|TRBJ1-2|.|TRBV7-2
TGTGCCAGCAGCCGCCGGGACAGGGGGGACTATGGCTACACCTTC
CASSRRDRGDYGYTF
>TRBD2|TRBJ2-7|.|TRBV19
TGTGCCAGTAGTATGGCGGGGGGGAACTACGAGCAGTACTTC
CASSMAGGNYEQYF
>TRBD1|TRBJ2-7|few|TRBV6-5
TGTGCCAGCAGTTACTTCAGGGGGCAAAATCAAGTCGAGCAGTACTTC
CASSYFRGQNQVEQYF
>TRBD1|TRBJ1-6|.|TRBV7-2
TGTGCCAGCAGCTCACTCACAGGGGGCGCTGATAATTCACCCCTCCACTTT
CASSSLTGGADNSPLHF
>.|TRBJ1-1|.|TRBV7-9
TGTGCCAGCAGCTCCCCGGGTGAAGCTTTCTTT
CASSSPGEAFF
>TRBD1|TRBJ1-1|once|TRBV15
TGTGCCACCAGCAGAGAGGGACAGATGAACACTGAAGCTTTCTTT
CATSREGQMNTEAFF
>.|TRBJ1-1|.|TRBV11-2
TGTGCCACCCGAAGGGGGGGGCCTCGAACCTTTAACACTGAAGCTTTCTTT
CATRRGGPRTFNTEAFF
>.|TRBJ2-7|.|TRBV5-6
TGTGCCAGCAGCGCCGGGATCGCGAGCTCCTACGAGCAGTACTTC
CASSAGIASSYEQYF
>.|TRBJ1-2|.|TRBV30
TGTGCCTGGAAGGTCAGGGACTATGGCTACACCTTC
CAWKVRDYGYTF
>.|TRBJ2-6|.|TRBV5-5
TGTGCCAGCAGCTTGTTCCACAGCTCTGGGGCCAACGTCCTGACTTTC
CASSLFHSSGANVLTF
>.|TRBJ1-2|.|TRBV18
TGTGCCAGCTCACCAACAGAAAACTATGGCTACACCTTC
CASSPTENYGYTF
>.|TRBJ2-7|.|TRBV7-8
TGTGCCAGCAGCTTATGGGCAGTCTACGAGCAGTACTTC
CASSLWAVYEQYF
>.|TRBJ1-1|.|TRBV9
TGTGCCAGCAGCGTTGAGGGTGGGATGAACACTGAAGCTTTCTTT
CASSVEGGMNTEAFF
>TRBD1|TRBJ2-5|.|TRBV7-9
TGTGCCTCCCGAGGCGACAGGGGGCCAGGAGAGACCCAGTACTTC
CASRGDRGPGETQYF
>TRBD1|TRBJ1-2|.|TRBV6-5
TGTGCCAGCAGTTACACCTTTACAGGGGCTGCCTATGGCTACACCTTC
CASSYTFTGAAYGYTF
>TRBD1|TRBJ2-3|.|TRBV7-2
TGTGCCAGCAGCCCTAGGACAGGGGTTACAGATACGCAGTATTTT
CASSPRTGVTDTQYF
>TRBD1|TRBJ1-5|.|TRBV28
TGTGCCAGCAGTTTAGTTCGGGGACAGGGAAGTCAGCCCCAGCATTTT
CASSLVRGQGSQPQHF
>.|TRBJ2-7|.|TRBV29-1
TGCAGCGTGGTAGGAGGGGGGGGATTCGCCTACGAGCAGTACTTC
CSVVGGGGFAYEQYF
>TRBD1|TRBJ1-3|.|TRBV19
TGTGCCAGTAGTATGGACAGGAGCTCTGGAAACACCATATATTTT
CASSMDRSSGNTIYF
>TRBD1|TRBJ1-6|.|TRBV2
TGTGCCAGCAGGAGGAGGGGACAGATTAATTCACCCCTCCACTTT
CASRRRGQINSPLHF
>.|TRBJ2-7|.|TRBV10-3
TGTGCCATCAGTGGGTCTTATTCGCAGTACTTC
CAISGSYSQYF
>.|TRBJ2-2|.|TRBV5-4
TGTGCCAGCAGCCCCTTCTCAGGGGCAGGCGGGGAGCTGTTTTTT
CASSPFSGAGGELFF
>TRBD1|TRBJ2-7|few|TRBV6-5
TGTGCCAGCAGTCCGGGACAGGGCCGGGTGTACTTC
CASSPGQGRVYF
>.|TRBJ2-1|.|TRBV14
TGTGCCAGCACTCCTTATCGGGTGGCGGGGGCCAGGGGTGAGCAGTTCTTC
CASTPYRVAGARGEQFF
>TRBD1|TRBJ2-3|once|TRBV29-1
TGCAGCGTGGTGGACAGGGGAGGCACAGATACGCAGTATTTT
CSVVDRGGTDTQYF
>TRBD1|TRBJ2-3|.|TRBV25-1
TGTGCCAGCAGTGATCGACAGGGGGCGGGCACAGATACGCAGTATTTT
CASSDRQGAGTDTQYF
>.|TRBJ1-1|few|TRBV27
TGTGCCAGCAGACGCCCCGGGAACACTGAAGCTTTCTTT
CASRRPGNTEAFF
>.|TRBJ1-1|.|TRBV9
TGTGCCAGCAGCGACAGATTGAACACTGAAGCTTTCTTT
CASSDRLNTEAFF
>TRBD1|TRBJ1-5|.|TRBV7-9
TGTGCCAGCAGCTCGGACAGGGAGCGCAATCAGCCCCAGCATTTT
CASSSDRERNQPQHF
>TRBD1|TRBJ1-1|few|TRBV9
TGTGCCAGCAGCGTCGGACAGGGGGATCGTCGGACTGAAGCTTTCTTT
CASSVGQGDRRTEAFF